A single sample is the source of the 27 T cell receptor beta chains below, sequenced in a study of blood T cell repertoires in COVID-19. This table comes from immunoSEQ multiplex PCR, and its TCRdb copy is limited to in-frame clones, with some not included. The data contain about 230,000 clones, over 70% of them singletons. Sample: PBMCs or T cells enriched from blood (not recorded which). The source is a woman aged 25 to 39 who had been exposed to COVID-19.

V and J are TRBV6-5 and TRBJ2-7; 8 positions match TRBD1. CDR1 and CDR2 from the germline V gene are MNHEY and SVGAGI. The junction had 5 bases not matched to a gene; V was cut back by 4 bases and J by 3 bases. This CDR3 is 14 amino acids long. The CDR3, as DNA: TGTGCCAGCAGTTCCGACGACAGGGGCTACGAGCAGTACTTC. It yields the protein CASSSDDRGYEQYF.

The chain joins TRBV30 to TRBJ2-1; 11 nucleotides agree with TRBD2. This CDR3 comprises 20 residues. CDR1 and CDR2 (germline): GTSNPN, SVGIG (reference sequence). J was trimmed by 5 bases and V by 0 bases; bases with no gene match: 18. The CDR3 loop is CAWSVDIWGSGRALHNEQFF. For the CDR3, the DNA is TGTGCCTGGAGTGTAGATATTTGGGGTAGCGGGAGGGCCCTCCACAATGAGCAGTTCTTC.

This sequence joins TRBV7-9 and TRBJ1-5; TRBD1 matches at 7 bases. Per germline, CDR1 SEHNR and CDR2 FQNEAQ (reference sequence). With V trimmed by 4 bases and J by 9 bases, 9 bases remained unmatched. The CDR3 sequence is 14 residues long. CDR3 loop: CASSSLTGQGPQHF. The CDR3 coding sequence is TGTGCCAGCAGCTCTTTGACAGGGCAGGGGCCCCAGCATTTT.

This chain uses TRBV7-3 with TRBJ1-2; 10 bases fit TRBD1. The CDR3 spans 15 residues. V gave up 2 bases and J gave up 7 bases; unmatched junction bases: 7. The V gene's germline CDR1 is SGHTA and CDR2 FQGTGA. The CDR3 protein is CASSLLPGTGVGYTF. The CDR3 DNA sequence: TGTGCCAGCAGCTTATTACCCGGGACAGGGGTTGGCTACACCTTC.

In DNA, the CDR3 is TGTGCCAGCAGCTTAGGACAGGGTATAACTGGAAACACCATATATTTT. It codes for CASSLGQGITGNTIYF. The chain carries TRBV7-6 and TRBJ1-3, with 7 bases that match TRBD1. This CDR3 is 16 amino acids long. Trimming removed 1 base from V and 2 bases from J; junction bases left unmatched: 5. Germline V gives CDR1 SGHVS, CDR2 FNYEAQ.

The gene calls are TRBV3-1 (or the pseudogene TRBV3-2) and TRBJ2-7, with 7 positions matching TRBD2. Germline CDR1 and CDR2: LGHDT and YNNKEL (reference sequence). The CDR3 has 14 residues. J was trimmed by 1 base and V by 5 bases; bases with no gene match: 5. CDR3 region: CASSASGASYEQYF. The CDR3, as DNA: TGTGCCAGCAGCGCAAGCGGGGCATCCTACGAGCAGTACTTC.

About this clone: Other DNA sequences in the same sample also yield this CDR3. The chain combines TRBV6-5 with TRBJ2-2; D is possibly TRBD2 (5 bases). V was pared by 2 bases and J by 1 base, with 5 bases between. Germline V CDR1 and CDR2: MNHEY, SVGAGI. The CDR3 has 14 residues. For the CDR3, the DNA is TGTGCCAGCAGTTACAGCGGGAACACCGGGGAGCTGTTTTTT. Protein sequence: CASSYSGNTGELFF.

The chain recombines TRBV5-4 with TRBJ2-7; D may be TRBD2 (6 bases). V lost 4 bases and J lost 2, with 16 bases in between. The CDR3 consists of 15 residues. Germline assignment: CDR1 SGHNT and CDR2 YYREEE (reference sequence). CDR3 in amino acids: CASSPLTGEAYEQYF. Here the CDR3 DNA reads TGTGCCAGCAGCCCTCTGACGGGAGAGGCCTACGAGCAGTACTTC.

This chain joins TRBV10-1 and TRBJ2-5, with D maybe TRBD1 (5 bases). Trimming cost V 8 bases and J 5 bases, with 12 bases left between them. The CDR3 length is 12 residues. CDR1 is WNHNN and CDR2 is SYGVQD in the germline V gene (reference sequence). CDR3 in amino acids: CASSQGRETQYF. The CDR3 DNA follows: TGCGCCAGCTCTCAGGGTCGGGAGACCCAGTACTTC.

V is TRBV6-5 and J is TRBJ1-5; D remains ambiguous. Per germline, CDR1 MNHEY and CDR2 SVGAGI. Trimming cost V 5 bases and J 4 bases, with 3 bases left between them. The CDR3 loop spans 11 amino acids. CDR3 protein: CASSLNQPQHF. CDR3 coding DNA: TGTGCCAGCAGTCTTAATCAGCCCCAGCATTTT.

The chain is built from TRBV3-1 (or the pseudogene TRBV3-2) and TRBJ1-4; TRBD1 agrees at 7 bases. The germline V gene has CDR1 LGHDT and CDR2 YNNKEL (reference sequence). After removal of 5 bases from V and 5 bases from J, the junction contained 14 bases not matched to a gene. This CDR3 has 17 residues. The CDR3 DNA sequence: TGTGCCAGCAGCGTCCGGTCGCAGGGGGGCGAGAATGAAAAACTGTTTTTT. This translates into CASSVRSQGGENEKLFF.

The CDR3 DNA reads TGTGCCAGCAGTGGGGTGGCTAGCGGGGTCACGTACGAGCAGTACTTC. This gives the protein CASSGVASGVTYEQYF. The rearrangement links TRBV25-1 to TRBJ2-7; 9 nucleotides match TRBD2. The germline gives CDR1 MGHDK, CDR2 SYGVNS. CDR3 length: 16 amino acids. With 4 bases clipped from V and 4 bases from J, the junction kept 11 bases outside the gene matches.

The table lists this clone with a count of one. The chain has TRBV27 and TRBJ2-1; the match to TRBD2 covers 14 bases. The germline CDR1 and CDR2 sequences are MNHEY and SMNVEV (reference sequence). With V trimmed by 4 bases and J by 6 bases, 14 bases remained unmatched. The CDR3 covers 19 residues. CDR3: CASSSTPGLAGEIVNEQFF. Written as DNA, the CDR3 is TGTGCCAGCAGTTCGACTCCGGGACTAGCGGGAGAAATCGTCAATGAGCAGTTCTTC.

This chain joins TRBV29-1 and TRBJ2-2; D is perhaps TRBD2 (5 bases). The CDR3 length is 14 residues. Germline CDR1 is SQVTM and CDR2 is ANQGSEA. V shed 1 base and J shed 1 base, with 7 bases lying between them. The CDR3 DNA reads TGCAGCGTTGAAGCGGGAAGGAACACCGGGGAGCTGTTTTTT. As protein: CSVEAGRNTGELFF.

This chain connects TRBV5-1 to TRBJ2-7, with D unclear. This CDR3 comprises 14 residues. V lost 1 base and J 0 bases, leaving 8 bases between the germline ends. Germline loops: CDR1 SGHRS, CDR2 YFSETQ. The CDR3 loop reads CASSLRRSSYEQYF. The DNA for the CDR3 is TGCGCCAGCAGCTTGCGGCGGAGCTCCTACGAGCAGTACTTC.

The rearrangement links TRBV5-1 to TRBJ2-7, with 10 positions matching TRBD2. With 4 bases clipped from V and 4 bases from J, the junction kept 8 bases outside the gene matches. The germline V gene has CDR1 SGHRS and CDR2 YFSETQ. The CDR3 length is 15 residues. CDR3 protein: CASSAGLAWRYEQYF. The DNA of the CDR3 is TGCGCCAGCAGCGCGGGACTAGCGTGGCGGTACGAGCAGTACTTC.

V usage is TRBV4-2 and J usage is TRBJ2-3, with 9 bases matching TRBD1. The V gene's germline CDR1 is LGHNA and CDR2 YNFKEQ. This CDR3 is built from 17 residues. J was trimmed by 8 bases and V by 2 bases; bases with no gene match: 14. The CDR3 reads CASSQITSRDREGTQYF. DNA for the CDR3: TGTGCCAGCAGCCAAATTACGTCCCGGGACAGGGAAGGTACGCAGTATTTT.

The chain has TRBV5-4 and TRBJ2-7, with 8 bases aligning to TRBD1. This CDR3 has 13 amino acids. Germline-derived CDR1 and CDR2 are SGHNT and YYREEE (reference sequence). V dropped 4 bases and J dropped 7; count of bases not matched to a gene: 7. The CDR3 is CASSPSGQEEQYF. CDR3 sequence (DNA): TGTGCCAGCAGCCCCTCGGGACAGGAAGAGCAGTACTTC.

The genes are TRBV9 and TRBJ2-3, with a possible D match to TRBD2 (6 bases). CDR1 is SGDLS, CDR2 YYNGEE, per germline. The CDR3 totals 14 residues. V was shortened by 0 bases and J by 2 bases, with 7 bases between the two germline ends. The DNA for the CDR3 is TGTGCCAGCAGCGTAGTAGCGGTCACAGATACGCAGTATTTT. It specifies CASSVVAVTDTQYF.

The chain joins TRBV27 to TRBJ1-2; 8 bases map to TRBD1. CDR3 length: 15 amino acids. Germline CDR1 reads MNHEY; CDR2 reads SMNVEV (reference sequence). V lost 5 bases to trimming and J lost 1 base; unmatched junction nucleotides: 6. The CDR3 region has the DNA TGTGCCAGCAGTGCGGACAGGGACGATAACTATGGCTACACCTTC. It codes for CASSADRDDNYGYTF.

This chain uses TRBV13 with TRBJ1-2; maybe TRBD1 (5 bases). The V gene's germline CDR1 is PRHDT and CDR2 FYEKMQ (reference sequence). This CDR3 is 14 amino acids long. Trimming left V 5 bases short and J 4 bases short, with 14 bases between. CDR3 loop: CASSIRVRSYGYTF. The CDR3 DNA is TGTGCCAGCAGCATCAGGGTGAGGAGCTATGGCTACACCTTC.

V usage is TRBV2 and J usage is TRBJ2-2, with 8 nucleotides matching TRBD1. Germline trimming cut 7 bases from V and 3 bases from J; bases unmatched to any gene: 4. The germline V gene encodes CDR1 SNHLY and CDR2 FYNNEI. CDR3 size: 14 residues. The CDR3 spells CASKNRGYTGELFF. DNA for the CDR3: TGTGCCAGCAAAAACAGGGGGTACACCGGGGAGCTGTTTTTT.

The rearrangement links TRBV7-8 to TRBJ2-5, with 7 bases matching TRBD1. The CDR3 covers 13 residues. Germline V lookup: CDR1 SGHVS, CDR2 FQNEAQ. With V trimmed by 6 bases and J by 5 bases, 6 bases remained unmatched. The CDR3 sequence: CASRGQNWETQYF. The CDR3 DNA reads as TGTGCCAGCAGGGGACAGAATTGGGAGACCCAGTACTTC.

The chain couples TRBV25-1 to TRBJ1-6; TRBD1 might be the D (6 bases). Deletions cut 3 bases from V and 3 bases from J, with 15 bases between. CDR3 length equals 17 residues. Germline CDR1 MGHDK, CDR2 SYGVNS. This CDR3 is CASSDPSQGGYNSPLHF. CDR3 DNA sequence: TGTGCCAGCAGTGACCCCTCACAGGGTGGCTATAATTCACCCCTCCACTTT.

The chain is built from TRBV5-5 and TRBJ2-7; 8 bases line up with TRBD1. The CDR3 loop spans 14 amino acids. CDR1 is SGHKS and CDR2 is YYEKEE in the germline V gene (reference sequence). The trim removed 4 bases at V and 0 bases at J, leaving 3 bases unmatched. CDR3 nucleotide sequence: TGTGCCAGCAGCGCACAGGGGGACTCCTACGAGCAGTACTTC. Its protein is CASSAQGDSYEQYF.

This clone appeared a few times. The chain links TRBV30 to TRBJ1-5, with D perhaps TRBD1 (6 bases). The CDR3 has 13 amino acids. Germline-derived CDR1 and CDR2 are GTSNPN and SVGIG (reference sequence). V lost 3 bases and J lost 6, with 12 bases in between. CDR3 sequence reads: CAWSSGAGQPQHF. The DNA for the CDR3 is TGTGCCTGGAGCTCAGGGGCTGGTCAGCCCCAGCATTTT. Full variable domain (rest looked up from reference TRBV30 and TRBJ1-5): SQTIHQWPATLVQPVGSPLSLECTVEGTSNPNLYWYRQAAGRGLQLLFYSVGIGQISSEVPQNLSASRPQDRQFILSSKKLLLSDSGFYLCAWSSGAGQPQHFGDGTRLSIL.

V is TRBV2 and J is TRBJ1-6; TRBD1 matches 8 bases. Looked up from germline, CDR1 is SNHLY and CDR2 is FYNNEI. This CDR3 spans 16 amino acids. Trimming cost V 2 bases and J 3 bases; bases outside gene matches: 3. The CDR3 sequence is CASSERDRSYNSPLHF. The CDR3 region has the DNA TGTGCCAGCAGTGAAAGGGACAGGAGCTATAATTCACCCCTCCACTTT.